The sequence of this TCR beta chain was determined in a study of CD8+ T cells in alopecia areata. Study results and caveats: Against the mouse data, patients shared TCRs less clearly, possibly for HLA reasons.

This sample's treatment: oral pan-JAK inhibitor, 5-10 mg twice daily. Extracted RNA was reverse transcribed into cDNA, the sequencing template. Generated by immunoSEQ multiplex PCR, the TCRdb table keeps only in-frame clones and is missing some. Of about 180,000 clones listed, 58% are singletons. V shed 7 bases and J shed 4 bases, with 11 bases lying between them. The CDR3 length is 14 residues. Looked up from germline, CDR1 is MNHEY and CDR2 is SVGAGI. This clone was detected once. Its target is not known. The rearrangement uses TRBV6-5 and TRBJ2-6; D gene unclear. This clonotype was obtained from a human donor with alopecia areata. Sequences were derived from CD4+ T cells sorted from blood, sampled at approximately week 60, from a patient treated with tofacitinib. In nucleotides, the CDR3 is TGTGCCAGCACTCAGGTCTCCGGGGCCAACGTCCTGACTTTC. As protein: CASTQVSGANVLTF.